This TCR beta chain comes out of a study of Graves' ophthalmopathy and Graves' hyperthyroidism. Germline CDR1 reads SGHTA; CDR2 reads FQGNSA. This CDR3 has 12 residues. CDR3 regions of TCR beta were amplified from RNA transcripts. HTBI-primed first-round RT-PCR preceded second-round multiplex PCR. Using its own MiXCR run on the multiplex PCR reads, TCRdb lists one record per CDR3 protein. The profile shows about 370,000 distinct CDR3 sequences, 15% to 20% of them singletons. This clonotype was counted many times. At one end the junction does not follow the germline gene, possibly because of a read error.

The genes are TRBV7-2 and TRBJ1-1; D not resolved. This TCR derives from a woman younger than 30 with Graves' ophthalmopathy. Sequencing input: peripheral blood. CDR3 DNA: TGTGCCAGCAGCTTAGCAGATCTCCCCTACAACTTT. Translation: CASSLADLPYNF.